The source of this T cell receptor beta chain is a study of shared clonotypes between healthy human individuals. The CDR3 has 14 residues. Per germline, CDR1 SGHNT and CDR2 YENEEA. V lost 5 bases and J 5 bases, leaving 15 bases between the germline ends. Only in-frame clones appear in the TCRdb table, and some are missing; sequencing was by immunoSEQ multiplex PCR. The table lists more than 550,000 clones, 92% of them singletons, with approximately 22% in the top ten. Naive CD8 cells comprised CD45RO-negative, CCR7-positively selected cells, excluding terminally differentiated effector memory CD45RA+ cells. Every contributor of samples was a Caucasian grown-up residing in Nashville, Tennessee.

The source of this sequence is a man younger than 40 in good health. Sample: naive CD8+ T cells sorted from blood. The chain has TRBV11-3 and TRBJ1-1; D perhaps matches TRBD1 (6 bases). CDR3 nucleotides: TGTGCCAGCAGCCTATCCGGGGGCAGTACTGAAGCTTTCTTT. As protein: CASSLSGGSTEAFF.